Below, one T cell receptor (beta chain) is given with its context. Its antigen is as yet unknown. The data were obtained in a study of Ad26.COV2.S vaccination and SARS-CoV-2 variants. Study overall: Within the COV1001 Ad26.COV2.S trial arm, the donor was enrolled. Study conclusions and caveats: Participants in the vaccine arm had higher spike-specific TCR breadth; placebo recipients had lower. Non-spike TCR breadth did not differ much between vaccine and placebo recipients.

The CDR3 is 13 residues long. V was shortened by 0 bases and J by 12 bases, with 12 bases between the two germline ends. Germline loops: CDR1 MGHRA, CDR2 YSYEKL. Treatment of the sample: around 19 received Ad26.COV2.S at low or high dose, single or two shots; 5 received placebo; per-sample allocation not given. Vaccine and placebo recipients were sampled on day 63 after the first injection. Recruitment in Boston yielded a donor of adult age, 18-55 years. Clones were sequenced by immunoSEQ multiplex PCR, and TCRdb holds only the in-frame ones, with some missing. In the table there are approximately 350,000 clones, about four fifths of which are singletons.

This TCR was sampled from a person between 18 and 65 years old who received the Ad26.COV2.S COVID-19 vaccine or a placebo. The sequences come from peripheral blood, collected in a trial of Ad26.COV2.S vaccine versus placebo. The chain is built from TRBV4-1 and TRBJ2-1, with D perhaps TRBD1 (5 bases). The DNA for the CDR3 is TGCGCCAGCAGCCAAGAGGTCGGCAGGGTGCAGTTCTTC. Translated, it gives CASSQEVGRVQFF.